These 19 T cell receptor beta chains came from one sample sequenced in a study of cytomegalovirus exposure and HLA in healthy donors. This PCR relied on a set of 60 Vbeta primers and 13 Jbeta primers. Only in-frame clones appear in the TCRdb table, and some are missing; sequencing was by immunoSEQ multiplex PCR. Of approximately 160,000 clones in the sample, roughly 78% were seen once. The material sequenced was PBMCs. These TCRs come from a woman aged 50 to 65 in good health and CMV-seropositive.

The chain joins TRBV7-8 to TRBJ2-7, with a possible D match to TRBD2 (5 bases). V lost 2 bases and J lost 4, with 12 bases in between. CDR3 size: 14 residues. The germline gives CDR1 SGHVS, CDR2 FQNEAQ. CDR3 protein: CASSLTDFVYEQYF. CDR3 bases: TGTGCCAGCAGCTTAACGGACTTTGTTTACGAGCAGTACTTC.

In this sample, this clone turned up once. The DNA for the CDR3 is TGCGCCAGCAGCCGACTATCTACTGGACAGGCTAACTATGGCTACACCTTC. Translation: CASSRLSTGQANYGYTF. The chain is built from TRBV5-1 and TRBJ1-2, with TRBD1 matching over 7 bases. J lost 0 bases, V lost 4 bases, and 12 bases had no gene match. The CDR3 is 17 residues long. The germline gives CDR1 SGHRS, CDR2 YFSETQ.

The chain uses TRBV4-2 and TRBJ1-1, with D perhaps TRBD1 (6 bases). V lost 3 bases, J lost 6 bases, and 11 bases lay in between. The CDR3 consists of 13 residues. The V gene's germline CDR1 is LGHNA and CDR2 YNFKEQ. DNA of the CDR3: TGTGCCAGCAGCCACGGACAGATTTCTGAAGCTTTCTTT. Amino acid sequence: CASSHGQISEAFF.

This clone has only one observation. The chain is built from TRBV11-3 and TRBJ2-2; D might be TRBD1 (5 bases). The CDR3 consists of 16 residues. V lost 5 bases and J 6 bases, leaving 19 bases between the germline ends. Germline CDR1 SGHNT, CDR2 YENEEA. In DNA form, the CDR3 reads TGTGCCAGCAGCCCCCGGACACTGTATAGGGCCGGGGAGCTGTTTTTT. Amino acid sequence: CASSPRTLYRAGELFF.

This clone was seen a single time. The chain uses TRBV21-1 and TRBJ2-2; the table's D gene call, TRBD2, was not cross checked with the DNA. TRBV21-1 constitutes a pseudogene. The CDR3 is 18 amino acids. The CDR3 nucleotides are TGTGCCAGCAGCAAAAGGGGTAGGGCGGGGTTGAACACCGGGGAGCTGTTTTTT. Its translation is CASSKRGRAGLNTGELFF.

Only a few counts were recorded for this clone. The chain couples TRBV28 to TRBJ1-5; no firm D call. CDR1 and CDR2 from the germline V gene are MDHEN and SYDVKM. The CDR3 runs to 15 residues. Trimming cost V 2 bases and J 3 bases, with 11 bases left between them. CDR3 sequence reads: CASSLVQWNNQPQHF. The CDR3 region has the DNA TGTGCCAGCAGTTTAGTACAGTGGAACAATCAGCCCCAGCATTTT.

A few counts support this clone. The V and J genes are TRBV29-1 and TRBJ2-1, with 10 bases lining up with TRBD2. V trimming: 4 bases; J trimming: 1 base; junction bases outside the gene matches: 7. The CDR3 is 16 amino acids. Germline assignment: CDR1 SQVTM and CDR2 ANQGSEA. CDR3 sequence reads: CSVVFGLAVSYNEQFF. CDR3 DNA sequence: TGCAGCGTTGTGTTCGGACTAGCGGTGTCCTACAATGAGCAGTTCTTC.

The rearrangement joins TRBV7-9 to TRBJ2-1; TRBD2 agrees at 10 bases. CDR1 and CDR2 from the germline V gene are SEHNR and FQNEAQ (reference sequence). With 8 bases clipped from V and 0 bases from J, the junction kept 4 bases outside the gene matches. CDR3 length: 15 residues. CDR3 in amino acids: CASSGLASSYNEQFF. As DNA, the CDR3 is TGTGCCAGCTCGGGACTAGCGAGCTCCTACAATGAGCAGTTCTTC.

V usage is TRBV7-2 and J usage is TRBJ1-3; perhaps TRBD1 as D (5 bases). This CDR3 is built from 16 residues. Germline V gene data show CDR1 as SGHTA and CDR2 as FQGNSA. V dropped 5 bases and J dropped 2 bases, with 16 bases sitting between them. The CDR3 sequence: CASSQQTDIPGNTIYF. The CDR3 DNA follows: TGTGCCAGCAGCCAGCAGACGGACATTCCTGGAAACACCATATATTTT.

There are a few counts of this clone. The CDR3, as DNA: TGTGCCAGCGGGCAGGACACAGATACGCAGTATTTT. It specifies CASGQDTDTQYF. The chain couples TRBV2 to TRBJ2-3; D ambiguous. This CDR3 has 12 residues. Germline V gene lookup returns CDR1 SNHLY and CDR2 FYNNEI. Trimming took 8 bases from V and 2 from J, leaving 8 bases between them.

The chain uses TRBV19 and TRBJ1-2; 7 bases match TRBD1. The germline gives CDR1 LNHDA, CDR2 SQIVND (reference sequence). V was clipped by 6 bases and J by 5 bases; unmatched bases: 3. The CDR3 sequence is 12 residues long. The CDR3 bases are TGTGCCAGTAGCCGACAGGGTTATGGCTACACCTTC. It yields the protein CASSRQGYGYTF. Full variable domain (rest looked up from reference TRBV19 and TRBJ1-2): DGGITQSPKYLFRKEGQNVTLSCEQNLNHDAMYWYRQDPGQGLRLIYYSQIVNDFQKGDIAEGYSVSREKKESFPLTVTSAQKNPTAFYLCASSRQGYGYTFGSGTRLTVV.

V is TRBV18 and J is TRBJ2-3, with D perhaps matching TRBD2 (5 bases). The V gene's germline CDR1 is KGHSH and CDR2 LQKENI. V was shortened by 2 bases and J by 5 bases, with 5 bases between the two germline ends. The CDR3 runs 12 residues. DNA for the CDR3: TGTGCCAGCTCACCAGAGGGAGATACGCAGTATTTT. Translation: CASSPEGDTQYF.

The chain is built from TRBV7-9 and TRBJ1-5; D call uncertain. Germline V gene data show CDR1 as SEHNR and CDR2 as FQNEAQ (reference sequence). With 2 bases removed from V and 0 bases from J, the gap between germline ends came to 8 bases. The length of the CDR3 is 15 residues. The DNA of the CDR3 is TGTGCCAGCAGCTTACGGGGAGATAGCAATCAGCCCCAGCATTTT. Translated, it gives CASSLRGDSNQPQHF.

The rearrangement uses TRBV7-2 and TRBJ2-5; possible D gene TRBD2, 5 bases. This CDR3 is built from 14 residues. Germline loops: CDR1 SGHTA, CDR2 FQGNSA. V was shortened by 1 base and J by 9 bases, with 15 bases between the two germline ends. Here the CDR3 DNA reads TGTGCCAGCAGCTTAGATTCGGGGTCTGAGGCCCAGTACTTC. Its translation: CASSLDSGSEAQYF.

The chain links TRBV9 to TRBJ2-3; 8 bases map to TRBD2. Losses at the gene ends were 3 bases for V and 5 bases for J; bases not matched to a gene: 8. The CDR3 loop spans 15 amino acids. Looked up from germline, CDR1 is SGDLS and CDR2 is YYNGEE. The CDR3 DNA is TGTGCCAGCAGCGCGCGGGGGGACTCCGAAGATACGCAGTATTTT. Residues: CASSARGDSEDTQYF. Full variable domain (remainder filled in from reference TRBV9 and TRBJ2-3): DSGVTQTPKHLITATGQRVTLRCSPRSGDLSVYWYQQSLDQGLQFLIQYYNGEERAKGNILERFSAQQFPDLHSELNLSSLELGDSALYFCASSARGDSEDTQYFGPGTRLTVL.

The V gene is TRBV27, the J gene TRBJ2-7; 7 bases fit TRBD2. After removal of 5 bases from V and 6 bases from J, the junction contained 13 bases not matched to a gene. The CDR3 spans 15 residues. Germline V gene lookup returns CDR1 MNHEY and CDR2 SMNVEV (reference sequence). The CDR3 region is CASSPPAGRPGEQYF. The DNA for the CDR3 is TGTGCCAGCAGTCCCCCCGCCGGGAGGCCTGGCGAGCAGTACTTC.

V gene TRBV19 combines with J gene TRBJ1-3, with D hard to call. V shed 7 bases and J shed 3 bases, with 7 bases lying between them. This CDR3 spans 12 amino acids. Germline-derived CDR1 and CDR2 are LNHDA and SQIVND (reference sequence). The CDR3 bases are TGTGCCAGTATCGGGGTTGGAAACACCATATATTTT. Amino acid sequence: CASIGVGNTIYF.

This clone was recorded once. The chain employs TRBV18 and TRBJ1-1, with 9 bases aligning to TRBD1. The CDR3 covers 17 residues. V was clipped by 6 bases and J by 0 bases; unmatched bases: 11. CDR1 is KGHSH and CDR2 is LQKENI in the germline V gene. The CDR3 nucleotides read TGTGCCAGCTCCGACCAGGAACAGGGGGCCATGAACACTGAAGCTTTCTTT. Translating it yields CASSDQEQGAMNTEAFF.

This clone was seen just once. CDR3 sequence: CASSVDRTHRAYGELFF. The CDR3 nucleotides are TGTGCCAGCAGCGTAGACAGGACCCACAGGGCTTACGGGGAGCTGTTTTTT. The chain employs TRBV7-8 and TRBJ2-2; D is perhaps TRBD1 (6 bases). Germline values: CDR1 SGHVS, CDR2 FQNEAQ. Trimming stripped 5 bases from V and 7 bases from J, with 23 bases between. The length of the CDR3 is 17 residues.